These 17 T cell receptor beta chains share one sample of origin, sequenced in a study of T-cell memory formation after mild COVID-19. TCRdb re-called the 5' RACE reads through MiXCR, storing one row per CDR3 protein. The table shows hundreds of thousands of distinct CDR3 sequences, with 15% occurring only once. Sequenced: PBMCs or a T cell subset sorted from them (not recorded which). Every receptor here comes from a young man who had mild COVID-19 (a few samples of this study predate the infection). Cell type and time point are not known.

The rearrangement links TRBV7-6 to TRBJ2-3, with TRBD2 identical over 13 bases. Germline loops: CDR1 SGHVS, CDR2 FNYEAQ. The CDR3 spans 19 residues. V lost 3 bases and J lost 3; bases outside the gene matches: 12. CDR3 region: CASSLATSGGALLTDTQYF. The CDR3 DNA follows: TGTGCCAGCAGCTTGGCAACTAGCGGGGGGGCTCTCTTGACAGATACGCAGTATTTT. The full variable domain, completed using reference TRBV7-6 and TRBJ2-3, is GAGVSQSPRYKVTKRGQDVALRCDPISGHVSLYWYRQALGQGPEFLTYFNYEAQQDKSGLPNDRFSAERPEGSISTLTIQRTEQRDSAMYRCASSLATSGGALLTDTQYFGPGTRLTVL.

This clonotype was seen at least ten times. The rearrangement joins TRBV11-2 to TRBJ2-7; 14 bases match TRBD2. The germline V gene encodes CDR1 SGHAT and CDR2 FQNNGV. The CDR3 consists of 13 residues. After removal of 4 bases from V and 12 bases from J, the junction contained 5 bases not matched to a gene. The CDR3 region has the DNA TGTGCCAGCAGCTCGACTAGCGGGGGGGAGGTGTACGTC. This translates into CASSSTSGGEVYV.

Here the CDR3 DNA reads TGCGCCAGCAGCCAAGATGAACAGGGCCTCACTGAAGCTTTCTTT. This encodes CASSQDEQGLTEAFF. J is TRBJ1-1 and V is TRBV4-1; perhaps TRBD1 as D (6 bases). The V end was cut by 0 bases, the J end by 4 bases, with 12 bases between. The CDR3 has 15 residues. The germline gives CDR1 MGHRA, CDR2 YSYEKL.

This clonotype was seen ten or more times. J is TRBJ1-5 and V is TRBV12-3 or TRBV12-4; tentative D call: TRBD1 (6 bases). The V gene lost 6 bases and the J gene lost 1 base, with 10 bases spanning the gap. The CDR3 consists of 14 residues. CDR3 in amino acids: CASSLDRSNQPQHF. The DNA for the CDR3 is TGTGCCAGCAGCCTCGACAGGAGCAATCAGCCCCAGCATTTT.

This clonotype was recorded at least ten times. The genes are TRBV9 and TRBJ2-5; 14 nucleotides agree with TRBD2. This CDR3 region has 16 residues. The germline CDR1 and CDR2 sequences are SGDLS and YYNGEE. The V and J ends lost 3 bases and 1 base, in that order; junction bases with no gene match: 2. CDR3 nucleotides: TGTGCCAGCAGCGCCGGGACTAGCGGGGGCCAAGAGACCCAGTACTTC. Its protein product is CASSAGTSGGQETQYF.

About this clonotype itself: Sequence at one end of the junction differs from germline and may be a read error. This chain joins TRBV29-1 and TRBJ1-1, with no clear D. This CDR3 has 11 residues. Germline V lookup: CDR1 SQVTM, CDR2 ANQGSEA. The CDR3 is CSVVGNSEAFF. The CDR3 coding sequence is TGCAGCGTTGTAGGCAACAGTGAAGCTTTCTTT.

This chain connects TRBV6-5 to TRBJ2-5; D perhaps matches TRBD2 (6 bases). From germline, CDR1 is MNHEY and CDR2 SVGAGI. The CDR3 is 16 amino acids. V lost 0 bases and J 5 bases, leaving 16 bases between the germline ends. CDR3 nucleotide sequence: TGTGCCAGCAGTTACTCGAAGGGACTCGGAAGCGAGACCCAGTACTTC. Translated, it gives CASSYSKGLGSETQYF.

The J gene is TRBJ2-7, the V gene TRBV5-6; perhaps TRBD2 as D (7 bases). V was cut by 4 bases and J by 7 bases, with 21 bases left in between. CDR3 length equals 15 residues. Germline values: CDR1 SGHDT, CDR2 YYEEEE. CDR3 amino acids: CASSPLAGALSEQYF. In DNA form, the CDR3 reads TGTGCCAGCAGCCCCCTCGCGGGGGCCCTGTCGGAGCAGTACTTC.

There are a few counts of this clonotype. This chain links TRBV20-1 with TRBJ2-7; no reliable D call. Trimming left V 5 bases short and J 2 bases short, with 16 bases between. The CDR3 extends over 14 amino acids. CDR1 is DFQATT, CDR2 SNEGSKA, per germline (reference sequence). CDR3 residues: CSARSSAVTYEQYF. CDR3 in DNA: TGCAGTGCTCGCTCGAGTGCTGTCACCTACGAGCAGTACTTC.

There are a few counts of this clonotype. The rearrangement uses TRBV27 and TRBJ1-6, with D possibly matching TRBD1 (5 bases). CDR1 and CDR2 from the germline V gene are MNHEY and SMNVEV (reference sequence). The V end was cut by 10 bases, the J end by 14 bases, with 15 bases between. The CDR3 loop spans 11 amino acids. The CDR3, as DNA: TGTGCCACATCGACAGCCTTGGCCCTCCACTTT. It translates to CATSTALALHF.

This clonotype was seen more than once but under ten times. The CDR3 DNA follows: TGCGCCAGCAGCCGAACAGGGGCCTCTGGGGCCAACGTCCTGACTTTC. Translated: CASSRTGASGANVLTF. This chain connects TRBV5-1 to TRBJ2-6; 7 positions match TRBD1. There are 16 residues in the CDR3. Germline values: CDR1 SGHRS, CDR2 YFSETQ. V was clipped by 4 bases and J by 0 bases; unmatched bases: 4. Using reference TRBV5-1 and TRBJ2-6 for the parts outside the CDR3, the full variable domain is KAGVTQTPRYLIKTRGQQVTLSCSPISGHRSVSWYQQTPGQGLQFLFEYFSETQRNKGNFPGRFSGRQFSNSRSEMNVSTLELGDSALYLCASSRTGASGANVLTFGAGSRLTVL.

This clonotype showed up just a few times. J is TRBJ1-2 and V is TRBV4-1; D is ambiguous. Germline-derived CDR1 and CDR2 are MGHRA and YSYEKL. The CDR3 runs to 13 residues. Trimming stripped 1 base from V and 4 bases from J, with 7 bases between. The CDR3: CASSQGRVYGYTF. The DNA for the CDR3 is TGCGCCAGCAGCCAAGGAAGAGTCTATGGCTACACCTTC.

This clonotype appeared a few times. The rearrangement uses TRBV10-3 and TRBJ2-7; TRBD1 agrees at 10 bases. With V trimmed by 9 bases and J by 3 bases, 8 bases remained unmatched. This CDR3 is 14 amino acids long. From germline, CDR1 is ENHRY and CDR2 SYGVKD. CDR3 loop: CAIQDRGGSYEQYF. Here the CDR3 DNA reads TGTGCCATACAGGACAGGGGGGGTAGCTACGAGCAGTACTTC.

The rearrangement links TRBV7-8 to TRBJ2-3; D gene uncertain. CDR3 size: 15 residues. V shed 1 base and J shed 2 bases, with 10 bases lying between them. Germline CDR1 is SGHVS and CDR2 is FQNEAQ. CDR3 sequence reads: CASSLGVGSTDTQYF. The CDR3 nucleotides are TGTGCCAGCAGCTTAGGCGTGGGTTCCACAGATACGCAGTATTTT.

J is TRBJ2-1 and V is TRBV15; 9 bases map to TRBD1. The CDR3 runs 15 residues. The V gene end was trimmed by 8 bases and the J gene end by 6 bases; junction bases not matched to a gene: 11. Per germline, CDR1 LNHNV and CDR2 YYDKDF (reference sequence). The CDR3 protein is CATAGATGGVNEQFF. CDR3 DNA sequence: TGTGCCACCGCGGGGGCGACAGGGGGTGTCAATGAGCAGTTCTTC.

DNA of the CDR3: TGTGCCAGCAGCTCTACAGGGGGCGCGGGGAGAGGAGGCACTGAAGCTTTCTTT. Protein product: CASSSTGGAGRGGTEAFF. The J gene is TRBJ1-1, the V gene TRBV7-9; 9 bases agree with TRBD1. The CDR3 is 18 amino acids. The ends lost 4 bases at V and 4 bases at J; junction bases unmatched: 16. Germline values: CDR1 SEHNR, CDR2 FQNEAQ (reference sequence).

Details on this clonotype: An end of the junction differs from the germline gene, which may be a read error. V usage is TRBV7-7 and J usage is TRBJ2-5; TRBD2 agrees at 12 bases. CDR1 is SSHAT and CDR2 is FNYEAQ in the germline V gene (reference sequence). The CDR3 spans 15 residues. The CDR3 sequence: CASSSLAGGPGTQYF. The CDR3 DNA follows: TGTGCTAGCAGCTCCCTAGCGGGGGGGCCGGGGACCCAGTACTTC.